Presented here are 21 T cell receptor beta chains from one specimen sequenced in a study of coeliac disease. The protocol was immunoSEQ multiplex PCR, while the TCRdb copy is restricted to in-frame clones and leaves out a portion. The profile shows a few thousand clones, about 80% of them singletons. The sample taken for sequencing was lymphocytes from the gut lamina propria. These receptors all stem from a human donor without celiac disease.

The V call is TRBV2, the J call TRBJ2-5; the match to TRBD2 covers 9 bases. The V segment lost 6 bases and the J segment 5 bases; nucleotides outside the gene matches: 19. The CDR3 covers 18 residues. Germline V gives CDR1 SNHLY, CDR2 FYNNEI. CDR3 region: CASRGTWSLAGGVETQYF. CDR3 bases: TGTGCCAGCAGGGGAACCTGGAGCCTGGCGGGGGGGGTTGAGACCCAGTACTTC. The entire variable domain, with the rest obtained from reference TRBV2 and TRBJ2-5, is as follows: EPEVTQTPSHQVTQMGQEVILRCVPISNHLYFYWYRQILGQKVEFLVSFYNNEISEKSEIFDDQFSVERPDGSNFTLKIRSTKLEDSAMYFCASRGTWSLAGGVETQYFGPGTRLLVL.

The chain uses TRBV9 and TRBJ1-1, with no clear D. The CDR3 has 15 residues. With 0 bases removed from V and 5 bases from J, the gap between germline ends came to 14 bases. Germline V gene lookup returns CDR1 SGDLS and CDR2 YYNGEE. For the CDR3, the DNA is TGTGCCAGCAGCGTAGGGTCGGGAAGGACGACTGAAGCTTTCTTT. It codes for CASSVGSGRTTEAFF.

The CDR3 loop reads CASSLARGDGAFF. The CDR3 DNA follows: TGTGCCAGCAGCTTGGCGCGGGGGGACGGTGCTTTCTTT. The chain is built from TRBV5-8 and TRBJ1-1; possible D gene TRBD1, 5 bases. CDR3 length: 13 amino acids. The germline V and J ends were trimmed by 0 bases and 11 bases, with 14 bases remaining between them. Germline V gene sequence: CDR1 SGHTS, CDR2 YDEGEE.

Only one count was recorded for this clone. This chain connects TRBV7-6 to TRBJ2-3; maybe TRBD1 (5 bases). The CDR3 spans 17 residues. Per the germline V gene, CDR1 is SGHVS and CDR2 is FNYEAQ. The V and J ends lost 5 bases and 0 bases respectively, with 18 bases between them. The CDR3 is CASSLPSTTVSTDTQYF. CDR3 coding DNA: TGTGCCAGCAGCCTTCCCTCCACGACAGTAAGCACAGATACGCAGTATTTT. The whole variable domain, remainder taken from reference TRBV7-6 and TRBJ2-3, is GAGVSQSPRYKVTKRGQDVALRCDPISGHVSLYWYRQALGQGPEFLTYFNYEAQQDKSGLPNDRFSAERPEGSISTLTIQRTEQRDSAMYRCASSLPSTTVSTDTQYFGPGTRLTVL.

This rearrangement joins TRBV6-6 to TRBJ2-7, with D unresolved. Germline-derived CDR1 and CDR2 are MNHNY and SVGAGI (reference sequence). This CDR3 comprises 14 residues. The V and J ends lost 6 bases and 0 bases respectively, with 12 bases between them. The CDR3 reads CASRYFGPSYEQYF. The CDR3 nucleotides are TGTGCCAGCAGGTATTTTGGGCCCTCCTACGAGCAGTACTTC.

The chain is built from TRBV4-1 and TRBJ2-3; the match to TRBD2 covers 12 bases. CDR3 length equals 21 residues. Unmatched junction bases numbered 15, after V lost 0 bases and J lost 2 bases. From germline, CDR1 is MGHRA and CDR2 YSYEKL. The CDR3 bases are TGCGCCAGCAGCCAAGATATTAGCACTAGCGGGGGGAGCTGGCCCACAGATACGCAGTATTTT. This encodes CASSQDISTSGGSWPTDTQYF.

The chain joins TRBV4-2 to TRBJ1-6; 9 nucleotides agree with TRBD1. The trim removed 4 bases at V and 2 bases at J, leaving 6 bases unmatched. Germline values: CDR1 LGHNA, CDR2 YNFKEQ. This CDR3 region has 17 residues. CDR3 sequence reads: CASSPDRGGTYNSPLHF. CDR3 bases: TGTGCCAGCAGCCCTGACAGGGGGGGTACCTATAATTCACCCCTCCACTTT.

This rearrangement joins TRBV5-4 to TRBJ2-5, with 7 bases aligning to TRBD1. Germline assignment: CDR1 SGHNT and CDR2 YYREEE (reference sequence). Trimming at V came to 2 bases and at J to 4 bases, leaving 11 bases not matched to a gene. The CDR3 sequence is 16 residues long. CDR3 DNA sequence: TGTGCCAGCAGCTTAGTGGCAGGGGGAACGGGAGAGACCCAGTACTTC. This gives the protein CASSLVAGGTGETQYF.

V usage is TRBV9 and J usage is TRBJ2-5, with TRBD1 matching 10 bases. The V segment lost 3 bases and the J segment 4 bases; nucleotides outside the gene matches: 6. This CDR3 comprises 15 residues. CDR1 and CDR2 from the germline V gene are SGDLS and YYNGEE. CDR3 DNA sequence: TGTGCCAGCAGCGCCGACAGGGGGCCGGGAGAGACCCAGTACTTC. It codes for CASSADRGPGETQYF. The variable domain in full, with the rest retrieved from reference TRBV9 and TRBJ2-5, is DSGVTQTPKHLITATGQRVTLRCSPRSGDLSVYWYQQSLDQGLQFLIQYYNGEERAKGNILERFSAQQFPDLHSELNLSSLELGDSALYFCASSADRGPGETQYFGPGTRLLVL.

This clone came up a few times. This rearrangement joins TRBV4-1 to TRBJ2-7; TRBD2 agrees at 8 bases. CDR3 length equals 17 residues. V was clipped by 1 base and J by 0 bases; unmatched bases: 8. Germline V CDR1 and CDR2: MGHRA, YSYEKL. This CDR3 is CASSQVMSGSSSYEQYF. In nucleotides, the CDR3 is TGCGCCAGCAGCCAAGTTATGAGCGGGAGCAGCTCCTACGAGCAGTACTTC.

This chain joins TRBV19 and TRBJ2-7; 9 bases are a match to TRBD1. V lost 4 bases to trimming and J lost 5 bases; unmatched junction nucleotides: 9. The CDR3 runs 15 residues. The germline V gene has CDR1 LNHDA and CDR2 SQIVND (reference sequence). CDR3 loop: CASSNPGQGENEQYF. CDR3 nucleotide sequence: TGTGCCAGTAGTAACCCGGGACAGGGTGAAAACGAGCAGTACTTC. The complete variable domain, with remaining parts taken from reference TRBV19 and TRBJ2-7, reads DGGITQSPKYLFRKEGQNVTLSCEQNLNHDAMYWYRQDPGQGLRLIYYSQIVNDFQKGDIAEGYSVSREKKESFPLTVTSAQKNPTAFYLCASSNPGQGENEQYFGPGTRLTVT.

The chain employs TRBV7-2 and TRBJ1-1; D not resolved. This CDR3 spans 11 amino acids. The germline V and J ends were trimmed by 8 bases and 5 bases, with 9 bases remaining between them. Germline V CDR1 and CDR2: SGHTA, FQGNSA. The CDR3 sequence: CASREMTEAFF. As DNA, the CDR3 is TGTGCCAGCCGAGAAATGACTGAAGCTTTCTTT.

The chain carries TRBV5-8 and TRBJ2-1, with TRBD2 matching 10 bases. The trim removed 0 bases at V and 4 bases at J, leaving 10 bases unmatched. Germline values: CDR1 SGHTS, CDR2 YDEGEE. The CDR3 length is 18 residues. The CDR3 DNA reads TGTGCCAGCAGCTTGGTTCATCTAGCGGGGGCTAATTACAATGAGCAGTTCTTC. Protein: CASSLVHLAGANYNEQFF.

A single count supports this clone. V and J are TRBV4-1 and TRBJ1-2; 7 bases are shared with TRBD1. Trimming removed 3 bases from V and 4 bases from J; junction bases left unmatched: 5. This CDR3 has 14 residues. Germline lookup yields CDR1 MGHRA and CDR2 YSYEKL. This CDR3 reads CASSQPQGPYGYTF. CDR3 DNA sequence: TGCGCCAGCAGCCAGCCACAGGGGCCCTATGGCTACACCTTC.

The chain uses TRBV5-6 and TRBJ2-5; 9 bases map to TRBD2. Trimming at V came to 4 bases and at J to 1 base, leaving 8 bases not matched to a gene. Per the germline V gene, CDR1 is SGHDT and CDR2 is YYEEEE. This CDR3 region has 16 residues. The CDR3: CASSPWIAGAQETQYF. DNA of the CDR3: TGTGCCAGCAGCCCCTGGATAGCGGGGGCCCAAGAGACCCAGTACTTC.

This chain links TRBV30 with TRBJ1-1; D remains unclear. The CDR3 totals 11 residues. Trimming removed 0 bases at V and 6 bases at J, with 5 bases between. Germline CDR1 GTSNPN, CDR2 SVGIG (reference sequence). CDR3 coding DNA: TGTGCCTGGAGTGTTCAGGCTGAAGCTTTCTTT. Protein sequence: CAWSVQAEAFF.

The chain combines TRBV10-3 with TRBJ2-2; 10 positions agree with TRBD2. Germline CDR1 ENHRY, CDR2 SYGVKD. This CDR3 has 18 residues. V lost 2 bases to trimming and J lost 8 bases; unmatched junction nucleotides: 14. The CDR3 DNA is TGTGCCATCAGTGAGGGGGTTAGCGGGGGGCCACGGACTGGGGAGCTGTTTTTT. Its protein is CAISEGVSGGPRTGELFF.

V is TRBV6-1 and J is TRBJ1-2; D call uncertain. CDR3 length equals 12 residues. Germline CDR1 is MNHNS and CDR2 is SASEGT. The germline V and J ends were trimmed by 3 bases and 3 bases, with 5 bases remaining between them. The CDR3 DNA reads TGTGCCAGCAGTGATACTGACTATGGCTACACCTTC. Protein product: CASSDTDYGYTF.

The rearrangement links TRBV11-2 to TRBJ2-5; TRBD2 aligns across 13 bases. Germline V CDR1 and CDR2: SGHAT, FQNNGV. J was trimmed by 0 bases and V by 5 bases; bases with no gene match: 9. This CDR3 has 18 amino acids. The CDR3 loop is CASSRRTSGGVYQETQYF. CDR3 nucleotides: TGTGCCAGCAGCCGTAGGACTAGCGGGGGAGTATACCAAGAGACCCAGTACTTC.

The CDR3 DNA reads TGCGCCAGCAGCTTGGGCGCCCGGGGGGGGTTGACAGATACGCAGTATTTT. Translating gives CASSLGARGGLTDTQYF. The chain has TRBV5-1 and TRBJ2-3; TRBD2 matches at 8 bases. The V and J ends lost 0 bases and 3 bases, in that order; junction bases with no gene match: 9. CDR3 length: 17 amino acids. The germline gives CDR1 SGHRS, CDR2 YFSETQ.

The gene calls are TRBV9 and TRBJ2-2; possible D gene TRBD1, 5 bases. V was shortened by 1 base and J by 1 base, with 8 bases between the two germline ends. From germline, CDR1 is SGDLS and CDR2 YYNGEE. The CDR3 sequence is 15 residues long. CDR3 coding DNA: TGTGCCAGCAGCGTATTCAGGGAGAACACCGGGGAGCTGTTTTTT. The encoded protein is CASSVFRENTGELFF.